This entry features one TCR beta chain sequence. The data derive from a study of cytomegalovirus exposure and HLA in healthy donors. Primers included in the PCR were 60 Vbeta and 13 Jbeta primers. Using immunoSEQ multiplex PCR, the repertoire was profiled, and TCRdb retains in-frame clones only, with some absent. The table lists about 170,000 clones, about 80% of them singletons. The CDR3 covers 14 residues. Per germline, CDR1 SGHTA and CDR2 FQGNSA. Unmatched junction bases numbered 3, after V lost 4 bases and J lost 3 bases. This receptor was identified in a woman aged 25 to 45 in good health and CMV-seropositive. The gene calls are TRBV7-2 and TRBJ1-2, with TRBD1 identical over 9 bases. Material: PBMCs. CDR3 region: CASSYTGGDYGYTF. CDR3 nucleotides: TGTGCCAGCAGCTATACAGGGGGCGACTATGGCTACACCTTC.